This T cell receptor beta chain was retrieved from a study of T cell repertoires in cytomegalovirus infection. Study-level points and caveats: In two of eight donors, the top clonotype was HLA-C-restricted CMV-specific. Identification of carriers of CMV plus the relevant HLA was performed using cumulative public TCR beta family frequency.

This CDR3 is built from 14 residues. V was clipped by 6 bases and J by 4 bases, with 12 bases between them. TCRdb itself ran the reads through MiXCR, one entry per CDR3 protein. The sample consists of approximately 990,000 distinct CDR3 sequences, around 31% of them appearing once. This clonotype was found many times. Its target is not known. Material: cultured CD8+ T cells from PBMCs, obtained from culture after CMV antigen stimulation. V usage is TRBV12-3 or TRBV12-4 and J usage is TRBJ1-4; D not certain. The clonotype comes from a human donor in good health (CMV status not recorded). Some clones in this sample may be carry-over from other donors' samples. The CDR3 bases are TGTGCCAGCAGCTATGGACCGATTAATGAAAAACTGTTTTTT. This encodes CASSYGPINEKLFF.